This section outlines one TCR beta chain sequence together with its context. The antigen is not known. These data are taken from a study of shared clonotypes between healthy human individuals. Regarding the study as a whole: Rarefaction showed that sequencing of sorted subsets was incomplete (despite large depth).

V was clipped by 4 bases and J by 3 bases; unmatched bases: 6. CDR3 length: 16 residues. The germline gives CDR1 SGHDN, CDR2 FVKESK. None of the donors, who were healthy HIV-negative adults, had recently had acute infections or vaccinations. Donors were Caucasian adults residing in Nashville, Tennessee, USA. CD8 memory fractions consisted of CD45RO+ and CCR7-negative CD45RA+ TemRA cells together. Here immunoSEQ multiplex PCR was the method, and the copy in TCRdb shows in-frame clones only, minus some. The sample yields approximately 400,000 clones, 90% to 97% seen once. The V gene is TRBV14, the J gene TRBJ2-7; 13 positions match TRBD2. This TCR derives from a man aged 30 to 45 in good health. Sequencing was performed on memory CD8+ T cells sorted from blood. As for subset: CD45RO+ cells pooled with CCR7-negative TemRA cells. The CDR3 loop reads CASSPLAGGPGYEQYF. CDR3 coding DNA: TGTGCCAGCAGCCCACTAGCGGGAGGGCCTGGCTACGAGCAGTACTTC.